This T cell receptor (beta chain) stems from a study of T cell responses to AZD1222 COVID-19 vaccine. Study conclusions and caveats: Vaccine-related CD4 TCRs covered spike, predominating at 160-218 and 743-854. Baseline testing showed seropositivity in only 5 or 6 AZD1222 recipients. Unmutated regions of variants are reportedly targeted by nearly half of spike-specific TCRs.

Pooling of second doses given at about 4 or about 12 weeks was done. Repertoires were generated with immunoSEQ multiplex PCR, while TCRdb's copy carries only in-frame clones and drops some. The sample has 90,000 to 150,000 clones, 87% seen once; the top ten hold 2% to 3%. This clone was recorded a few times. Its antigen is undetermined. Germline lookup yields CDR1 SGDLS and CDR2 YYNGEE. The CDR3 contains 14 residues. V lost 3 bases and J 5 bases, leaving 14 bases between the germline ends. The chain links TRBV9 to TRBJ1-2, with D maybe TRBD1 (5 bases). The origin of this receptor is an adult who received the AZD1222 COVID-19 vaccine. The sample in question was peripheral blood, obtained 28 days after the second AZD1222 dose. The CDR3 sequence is CASSGQGGFYGYTF. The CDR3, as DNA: TGTGCCAGCAGCGGTCAGGGTGGCTTTTATGGCTACACCTTC.